A single sample is the source of the 32 T cell receptor beta chains below, sequenced in a study of blood T cell repertoires in COVID-19. Clones were sequenced by immunoSEQ multiplex PCR, and TCRdb holds only the in-frame ones, with some missing. This sample carries about 180,000 clones, around 86% of them seen once, and the ten largest clones take under 9.5%. What was sequenced was PBMCs or T cells enriched from blood (not recorded which). These receptors were obtained from a woman in her 30s who had recovered from COVID-19.

The DNA of the CDR3 is TGCGCCAGCAGTCAGCGGTCCCCCCAAGCGGGAGAACACGAGCAGTACTTC. This translates into CASSQRSPQAGEHEQYF. The rearrangement joins TRBV23-1 to TRBJ2-7; TRBD2 matches at 8 bases. TRBV23-1 is given ORF status, its function remaining uncertain. Trimming removed 3 bases from V and 5 bases from J; junction bases left unmatched: 15. This CDR3 has 17 residues.

The rearrangement uses TRBV19 and TRBJ2-1, with 10 bases fitting TRBD2. CDR3 length equals 14 residues. The ends lost 4 bases at V and 8 bases at J; junction bases unmatched: 5. The germline gives CDR1 LNHDA, CDR2 SQIVND (reference sequence). CDR3 residues: CASSTSGSSYEQFF. The CDR3 nucleotides read TGTGCCAGTAGTACTAGCGGGAGTAGCTATGAGCAGTTCTTC.

In its sample, this clone was seen once. The chain links TRBV2 to TRBJ1-4, with D hard to call. This CDR3 is built from 15 residues. Germline CDR1 reads SNHLY; CDR2 reads FYNNEI. V was pared by 4 bases and J by 11 bases, with 20 bases between. The CDR3 sequence is CASSAAGVPSEKLFF. For the CDR3, the DNA is TGTGCCAGCAGTGCCGCCGGGGTCCCCTCCGAGAAACTGTTTTTT. The full variable domain, in which reference TRBV2 and TRBJ1-4 provide the parts outside the CDR3, is EPEVTQTPSHQVTQMGQEVILRCVPISNHLYFYWYRQILGQKVEFLVSFYNNEISEKSEIFDDQFSVERPDGSNFTLKIRSTKLEDSAMYFCASSAAGVPSEKLFFGSGTQLSVL.

The chain recombines TRBV25-1 with TRBJ2-7; 9 positions agree with TRBD1. The J segment lost 3 bases and the V segment lost 3 bases, leaving 6 bases of the junction unmatched. Germline CDR1 and CDR2: MGHDK and SYGVNS. The CDR3 is 15 residues long. The CDR3 region is CASSDSRTGDYEQYF. DNA for the CDR3: TGTGCCAGCAGTGACTCTCGGACAGGGGACTACGAGCAGTACTTC.

This rearrangement joins TRBV7-2 to TRBJ1-5; 8 nucleotides match TRBD1. The CDR3 is 15 residues long. Germline-derived CDR1 and CDR2 are SGHTA and FQGNSA. The V gene end was trimmed by 5 bases and the J gene end by 3 bases; junction bases not matched to a gene: 6. The CDR3 reads CASSPQGGINQPQHF. DNA of the CDR3: TGTGCCAGCAGCCCACAGGGGGGTATCAATCAGCCCCAGCATTTT.

The rearrangement joins TRBV24-1 to TRBJ2-7; perhaps TRBD1 as D (6 bases). This CDR3 comprises 14 residues. Trimming left V 4 bases short and J 3 bases short, with 12 bases between. Germline V gene data show CDR1 as KGHDR and CDR2 as SFDVKD. CDR3 amino acids: CATSDGGQIYEQYF. The CDR3 DNA follows: TGTGCCACCAGTGACGGAGGACAGATCTACGAGCAGTACTTC.

The J gene is TRBJ2-1, the V gene TRBV5-4; no clear D gene. This CDR3 region has 18 residues. The V end was cut by 0 bases, the J end by 0 bases, with 16 bases between. Germline V CDR1 and CDR2: SGHNT, YYREEE (reference sequence). This CDR3 reads CASSLDPPTRNSYNEQFF. DNA of the CDR3: TGTGCCAGCAGCTTGGACCCCCCGACTCGAAACTCCTACAATGAGCAGTTCTTC.

The V call is TRBV4-1, the J call TRBJ2-7; 11 bases are shared with TRBD2. Germline CDR1 reads MGHRA; CDR2 reads YSYEKL. This CDR3 is 16 amino acids long. V dropped 3 bases and J dropped 5; count of bases not matched to a gene: 9. This chain's CDR3 is CASSQVLAGVFHEQYF. The CDR3 DNA reads TGCGCCAGCAGCCAGGTACTAGCGGGAGTTTTCCACGAGCAGTACTTC.

This sequence joins TRBV24-1 and TRBJ2-7; D gene ambiguous. V was clipped by 8 bases and J by 2 bases, with 15 bases between them. Germline V gene sequence: CDR1 KGHDR, CDR2 SFDVKD. This CDR3 spans 14 amino acids. In DNA, the CDR3 is TGTGCCACCATCCTGGAGCTTGCAACCTACGAGCAGTACTTC. This encodes CATILELATYEQYF.

CDR3 loop: CATGGQTGADTQYF. Written as DNA, the CDR3 is TGTGCCACAGGGGGCCAGACAGGGGCAGATACGCAGTATTTT. The rearrangement uses TRBV2 and TRBJ2-3; 8 nucleotides match TRBD1. This CDR3 is built from 14 residues. Unmatched junction bases numbered 10, after V lost 10 bases and J lost 4 bases. Germline CDR1 and CDR2: SNHLY and FYNNEI.

The chain recombines TRBV9 with TRBJ2-1; perhaps TRBD1 as D (6 bases). There are 17 residues in the CDR3. The germline V gene has CDR1 SGDLS and CDR2 YYNGEE. V lost 0 bases to trimming and J lost 5 bases, with 18 bases between them. In nucleotides, the CDR3 is TGTGCCAGCAGCGTAGGCCTCGGCAGGGGTCGGAACAATGAGCAGTTCTTC. Translated, it gives CASSVGLGRGRNNEQFF.

V is TRBV21-1 and J is TRBJ2-4; no DNA check was done on the table's D call, TRBD2. TRBV21-1 is a pseudogene. The CDR3 is made up of 17 amino acids. The CDR3 spells CASRLAGALGAKNIQYF. CDR3 DNA: TGTGCCAGCCGACTAGCGGGTGCCCTTGGGGCCAAAAACATTCAGTACTTC.

This chain uses TRBV28 with TRBJ1-1, with D possibly being TRBD1 (6 bases). The CDR3 extends over 17 amino acids. Trimming stripped 2 bases from V and 2 bases from J, with 18 bases between. CDR1 is MDHEN, CDR2 SYDVKM, per germline. The CDR3 DNA follows: TGTGCCAGCAGTTTACCCACAGGGAGCGGACGTAACACTGAAGCTTTCTTT. This translates into CASSLPTGSGRNTEAFF.

The chain links TRBV6-5 to TRBJ1-1, with D perhaps matching TRBD1 (6 bases). Germline V gene data show CDR1 as MNHEY and CDR2 as SVGAGI. CDR3 size: 15 residues. Deletions cut 2 bases from V and 3 bases from J, with 13 bases between. This chain's CDR3 is CASSYQYRVDTEAFF. For the CDR3, the DNA is TGTGCCAGCAGTTACCAGTACAGGGTAGACACTGAAGCTTTCTTT.

The chain joins TRBV20-1 to TRBJ2-7, with TRBD2 as a possible D gene (6 bases). Germline V CDR1 and CDR2: DFQATT, SNEGSKA (reference sequence). This CDR3 has 15 amino acids. With 3 bases removed from V and 0 bases from J, the gap between germline ends came to 15 bases. The CDR3 reads CSASSASAISYEQYF. CDR3 DNA sequence: TGCAGTGCTAGTTCGGCTAGCGCCATCTCCTACGAGCAGTACTTC.

This chain links TRBV7-8 with TRBJ1-2, with TRBD1 matching 7 bases. Per germline, CDR1 SGHVS and CDR2 FQNEAQ. The CDR3 contains 15 residues. V gave up 2 bases and J gave up 2 bases; unmatched junction bases: 5. CDR3 DNA: TGTGCCAGCAGCTTATGGGGACAGAGAAACTATGGCTACACCTTC. This encodes CASSLWGQRNYGYTF.

The chain recombines TRBV20-1 with TRBJ2-7; weak D call: TRBD2 (5 bases). The CDR3 consists of 14 residues. The V end lost 3 bases, the J end lost 4 bases, and 16 bases lay between the germline ends. Germline CDR1 reads DFQATT; CDR2 reads SNEGSKA (reference sequence). For the CDR3, the DNA is TGCAGTGCTAGTTCATACCGGGAAGGGTACGAGCAGTACTTC. Translated: CSASSYREGYEQYF.

The gene calls are TRBV9 and TRBJ2-1; 9 bases agree with TRBD2. The germline V gene encodes CDR1 SGDLS and CDR2 YYNGEE. Unmatched junction bases numbered 5, after V lost 3 bases and J lost 10 bases. The CDR3 has 13 residues. The CDR3 nucleotides read TGTGCCAGCAGCGAGGCGGGAGGGCTGGAGCAGTTCTTC. Amino acids: CASSEAGGLEQFF.

The J gene is TRBJ1-1, the V gene TRBV2; 8 positions agree with TRBD1. The CDR3 is 14 residues long. Germline loops: CDR1 SNHLY, CDR2 FYNNEI. The ends lost 6 bases at V and 4 bases at J; junction bases unmatched: 7. CDR3 coding DNA: TGTGCCAGCAGGGGACAGGCCCTTGGCACTGAAGCTTTCTTT. This sequence encodes CASRGQALGTEAFF.

This chain uses TRBV5-6 with TRBJ2-3; 8 bases are a match to TRBD2. This CDR3 has 15 amino acids. The germline V gene has CDR1 SGHDT and CDR2 YYEEEE. Trimming removed 1 base from V and 3 bases from J; junction bases left unmatched: 4. The CDR3 loop reads CASSLRAGETDTQYF. The CDR3 DNA is TGTGCCAGCAGCTTGAGAGCGGGAGAAACAGATACGCAGTATTTT.

This sequence joins TRBV12-3 or TRBV12-4 and TRBJ1-2; D remains unclear. This CDR3 region has 12 residues. V lost 5 bases and J lost 7, with 11 bases in between. CDR3 DNA sequence: TGTGCCAGCAGTCCAGCCGGGATTGGCTACACCTTC. Amino acids: CASSPAGIGYTF.

This clone was seen a single time. This chain links TRBV3-1 (or the pseudogene TRBV3-2) with TRBJ1-1; no clear D. This CDR3 comprises 12 residues. The germline gives CDR1 LGHDT, CDR2 YNNKEL (reference sequence). Trimming removed 4 bases at V and 4 bases at J, with 7 bases between. The DNA of the CDR3 is TGTGCCAGCAGCCGAGGGCTCACTGAAGCTTTCTTT. Translating it yields CASSRGLTEAFF.

This chain links TRBV5-4 with TRBJ1-1; TRBD1 aligns across 9 bases. After removal of 6 bases from V and 4 bases from J, the junction contained 10 bases not matched to a gene. From germline, CDR1 is SGHNT and CDR2 YYREEE (reference sequence). The CDR3 runs 15 residues. The CDR3 here is CASMGGNRGPTEAFF. The CDR3 DNA reads TGTGCCAGCATGGGTGGAAACAGGGGGCCCACTGAAGCTTTCTTT.

CDR3 nucleotides: TGTGCCAGCAGCCAAGCGGGAGGGCAGTTAGGGGAGCAGTTCTTC. Translating gives CASSQAGGQLGEQFF. The chain recombines TRBV7-9 with TRBJ2-1, with TRBD2 matching over 10 bases. J gave up 10 bases and V 5 bases, and 11 bases lay outside the gene matches. The CDR3 extends over 15 amino acids. CDR1 and CDR2 from the germline V gene are SEHNR and FQNEAQ (reference sequence).

The rearrangement links TRBV12-3 or TRBV12-4 to TRBJ2-3; D may be TRBD2 (6 bases). CDR3 size: 12 residues. The germline V and J ends were trimmed by 5 bases and 4 bases, with 7 bases remaining between them. The CDR3 here is CASSPSADTQYF. CDR3 in DNA: TGTGCCAGCAGTCCTAGCGCAGATACGCAGTATTTT.

V gene TRBV7-2 combines with J gene TRBJ1-2; possibly TRBD1 for D (5 bases). The V end lost 5 bases, the J end lost 8 bases, and 21 bases lay between the germline ends. The CDR3 is made up of 15 amino acids. The germline V gene has CDR1 SGHTA and CDR2 FQGNSA. The CDR3 protein is CASSPPPAGYGGYTF. The CDR3 nucleotides read TGTGCCAGCAGCCCCCCACCCGCAGGGTACGGCGGCTACACCTTC.

The rearrangement uses TRBV3-1 (or the pseudogene TRBV3-2) and TRBJ2-7, with D unresolved. Trimming cost V 0 bases and J 0 bases, with 9 bases left between them. Germline V gene sequence: CDR1 LGHDT, CDR2 YNNKEL (reference sequence). There are 15 residues in the CDR3. CDR3 amino acids: CASSQDPTSSYEQYF. The DNA of the CDR3 is TGTGCCAGCAGCCAAGATCCGACAAGCTCCTACGAGCAGTACTTC.

This clone occurred once. V and J are TRBV3-1 (or the pseudogene TRBV3-2) and TRBJ1-2; possibly TRBD1 for D (5 bases). The germline gives CDR1 LGHDT, CDR2 YNNKEL (reference sequence). V shed 6 bases and J shed 5 bases, with 22 bases lying between them. This CDR3 contains 16 residues. The CDR3 sequence is CASRAAGGSSQYGYTF. In nucleotides, the CDR3 is TGTGCCAGCAGGGCGGCGGGGGGTTCCTCCCAGTATGGCTACACCTTC.

The V and J genes are TRBV6-5 and TRBJ1-2; 9 bases line up with TRBD1. There are 12 residues in the CDR3. Germline loops: CDR1 MNHEY, CDR2 SVGAGI. Losses at the gene ends were 9 bases for V and 4 bases for J; bases not matched to a gene: 3. The CDR3 DNA sequence: TGTGCCAGTACAGGGGGCGGCTATGGCTACACCTTC. It translates to CASTGGGYGYTF.

This clone appeared a few times. The chain recombines TRBV11-3 with TRBJ2-2; a weak D match, TRBD2 (7 bases). This CDR3 has 16 amino acids. Between the trimmed V and J ends, which lost 5 bases and 2 bases, there was a span of 15 bases. In germline, CDR1 is SGHNT, CDR2 YENEEA. The CDR3 loop reads CASSPDPGGNTGELFF. DNA for the CDR3: TGTGCCAGCAGCCCGGACCCGGGGGGCAACACCGGGGAGCTGTTTTTT.

The chain is built from TRBV30 and TRBJ2-7; D unresolved. CDR3 length equals 11 residues. With 4 bases removed from V and 6 bases from J, the gap between germline ends came to 10 bases. Germline CDR1 and CDR2: GTSNPN and SVGIG (reference sequence). The CDR3 loop is CAWNDTSEQYF. The CDR3 DNA reads as TGTGCCTGGAACGACACATCCGAGCAGTACTTC.

This clone qualifies as medium-sized. The chain uses TRBV5-6 and TRBJ2-7; TRBD2 might be the D (6 bases). Trimming took off 4 bases at V and 6 bases at J, with 17 bases between the two ends. There are 14 residues in the CDR3. The germline gives CDR1 SGHDT, CDR2 YYEEEE. For the CDR3, the DNA is TGTGCCAGCAGCCCCGGGGAGGCTAGGGGCGAGCAGTACTTC. This translates into CASSPGEARGEQYF.